This TCR beta chain was identified during a study of T cells in Graves' hyperthyroidism and ophthalmopathy. This clonotype has a count of ten or more. Its antigen is not identified. Patients with uncontrolled infections, other autoimmune diseases, pregnancy or lactation were excluded. Study-level results: Blood held most thyroid clonotypes expanded above 0.001 frequency.

The investigators amplified TCR beta CDR3 regions from RNA transcripts. The HTBI set primed first-round TCR CDR3 RT-PCR. TCRdb reprocessed the multiplex PCR reads via MiXCR and lists one record per CDR3 protein. The sample gives about 270,000 distinct CDR3 sequences, more than 20% of which show up once; about a third is in the top ten. The ends were cut back, 5 bases at V and 7 bases at J, with 17 bases in the middle. The CDR3 runs to 15 residues. Germline CDR1 SGHVS, CDR2 FNYEAQ. V usage is TRBV7-6 and J usage is TRBJ2-2; D is perhaps TRBD1 (6 bases). The sequence derives from a woman aged 40 to 55 with Graves' ophthalmopathy. Specimen: blood. CDR3 sequence reads: CASSRVGASSGELFF. The CDR3 nucleotides are TGTGCCAGCAGCCGAGTGGGGGCGTCCAGCGGGGAGCTGTTTTTT.